What follows describes a single T cell receptor (beta chain). This clone was observed once. There is no known antigen for this receptor. No base quality information exists; no much larger clone differs at one position. CDR1 and CDR2 are drawn from the germline V gene: ENHRY, SYGVKD. V is trimmed back by 3 bases and J by 8 bases, and the junction contains 6 bases that no gene match accounts for. The CDR3 covers 15 residues, taking in both the cysteine and the phenylalanine. Of the read, only the CDR3 DNA is kept; its 45 bases are in frame from base 1. The donors were included in the validation cohort of over a hundred subjects, a group kept apart from the roughly 670-subject first cohort. The library was made by the immunoSEQ multiplex PCR assay. For the original study's pipeline: A statistical classification framework was built for diagnosing cytomegalovirus status from the catalog of TCR beta chain sequences. TCRdb stores this immuneACCESS table with in-frame sequences only. Part of the clones is absent; in the studies checked, under half of the shortfall reflects unresolved V genes, and no reason is known for the rest. The V and J calls and clone size come from that table; D and trimming were worked out from the DNA. Recorded for this sample are 300,000 to 400,000 clones; roughly 90% of them occurred a single time. The ten largest make up approximately 0.9% of the sample.

This entry comes from a study of cytomegalovirus exposure and HLA in healthy donors listed by TCRdb under 2017. The study in broad terms: The 650 to 800 repertoires of the first cohort and the 95 to 150 validation repertoires were produced on the same platform, according to a later analysis. The aim of the study was to test whether cataloging public T cell receptors could identify signatures of past pathogen exposure. In addition to the first cohort of 650 to 750 subjects, a separate validation cohort of approximately 130 different subjects was used. High-throughput TCR immunosequencing, statistical association of individual TCRs with disease status, and machine learning were combined to predict cytomegalovirus infection status.

The paper as a whole reports these results and caveats: In a later analysis, TCRs clustered in the first cohort were found to also tend to co-occur in the approximately 120 validation repertoires, with 90% to 95% of cluster scores above 0. While some public TCRs were present in many individuals, most TCR sequences turned up only very rarely across donors. The classifier was reported to diagnose cytomegalovirus status with high specificity and sensitivity in both the original cohort and the validation cohort. A total of roughly 160 TCR beta chains were listed by the study as associated with cytomegalovirus. According to the authors, the approach could potentially be generalized to other disease states and immunological phenotypes. The validation cohort had no HLA typing available for a later analysis, so co-occurrence within that cohort was assessed over all 130 or so repertoires. A few of the identified cytomegalovirus-associated TCR beta chains were confirmed in vitro to be specific for cytomegalovirus antigens.

The chain was built from TRBV10-3 and TRBJ1-6, and 8 junctional nucleotides match TRBD1. This clonotype was obtained from a man younger than 45 in good health and CMV-seronegative. The source material was PBMCs. The sequence in DNA is TGTGCCATCAGTGATGAGACAGGGGCCCATTCACCCCTCCACTTT. It specifies CAISDETGAHSPLHF.